The present entry profiles one T cell receptor beta chain with its context. Its antigen is unknown. The CDR3 has 15 amino acids. Germline CDR1 and CDR2: LNHDA and SQIVND (reference sequence). V was cut by 3 bases and J by 5 bases, with 14 bases left in between. This specimen belongs to a study of T cell responses to AZD1222 COVID-19 vaccine. Notes on the study in general: Donors were chiefly white British, with a greater number of females, and clonal diversity was perhaps underestimated. Without day 14 samples, only post-peak T cell repertoires were studied.

The data were produced by immunoSEQ multiplex PCR, yet TCRdb's version contains in-frame clones alone and is incomplete. This table has 95,000 to 150,000 clones, roughly nine tenths appearing once. V and J are TRBV19 and TRBJ1-3, with unresolved D. The specimen was peripheral blood, collected on day 0 of AZD1222 vaccination. This TCR was recovered from an adult in good health. Here the CDR3 reads CASSIGAGLRNTIYF. The CDR3 DNA is TGTGCCAGTAGTATTGGTGCAGGCCTTAGAAACACCATATATTTT.